Listed here are 20 T cell receptor beta chains from one sample, sequenced in a study of cytomegalovirus exposure and HLA in healthy donors. Vbeta (60) and Jbeta (13) primers were used in the PCR. Sequencing used immunoSEQ multiplex PCR; TCRdb keeps in-frame clones, though not all of them. The sample shows tens of thousands of clones, 75% to 80% of them seen only once. Sequenced sample: PBMCs. These receptors all come from a man aged 18-30 years in good health and CMV-seropositive.

The chain employs TRBV19 and TRBJ2-5; D not certain. The CDR3 contains 11 residues. V was pared by 8 bases and J by 4 bases, with 8 bases between. The germline CDR1 and CDR2 sequences are LNHDA and SQIVND (reference sequence). As DNA, the CDR3 is TGTGCCAGTTCTAGAAGAGAGACCCAGTACTTC. This codes for CASSRRETQYF.

The count of this clone is one. CDR3 nucleotide sequence: TGTGCCAGCAGCCAGATCGGGGTAAACGAGCAGTACTTC. As protein: CASSQIGVNEQYF. V and J are TRBV14 and TRBJ2-7, with D tentatively TRBD2 (5 bases). V shed 3 bases and J shed 5 bases, with 11 bases lying between them. The CDR3 loop spans 13 amino acids. Germline lookup yields CDR1 SGHDN and CDR2 FVKESK.

The DNA of the CDR3 is TGTGCCAGCAGCACAAGCTCCTACGAGCAGTACTTC. This codes for CASSTSSYEQYF. The chain combines TRBV11-2 with TRBJ2-7, with D uncertain. Trimming took off 5 bases at V and 0 bases at J, with 5 bases between the two ends. CDR1 and CDR2 from the germline V gene are SGHAT and FQNNGV. This CDR3 spans 12 amino acids.

This clone was counted a few times. The rearrangement uses TRBV13 and TRBJ2-1; 10 positions agree with TRBD2. Germline CDR1 is PRHDT and CDR2 is FYEKMQ (reference sequence). V gave up 2 bases and J gave up 3 bases; unmatched junction bases: 1. CDR3 length equals 15 residues. The CDR3, as DNA: TGTGCCAGCAGCTTAAGACTAGCGGGCTACAATGAGCAGTTCTTC. It is translated as CASSLRLAGYNEQFF.

V is TRBV11-2 and J is TRBJ2-2, with 8 bases aligning to TRBD1. Germline V gene lookup returns CDR1 SGHAT and CDR2 FQNNGV. The trim removed 1 base at V and 3 bases at J, leaving 13 bases unmatched. The length of the CDR3 is 19 residues. In nucleotides, the CDR3 is TGTGCCAGCAGCTTAGTGTGGACAGGGAAAATCGAGGACACCGGGGAGCTGTTTTTT. Encoded protein: CASSLVWTGKIEDTGELFF.

The chain joins TRBV7-9 to TRBJ2-6; D gene ambiguous. Trimming cost V 5 bases and J 4 bases, with 6 bases left between them. Germline V gives CDR1 SEHNR, CDR2 FQNEAQ (reference sequence). CDR3 length equals 13 residues. CDR3: CASSPAGANVLTF. In DNA form, the CDR3 reads TGTGCCAGCAGCCCAGCGGGGGCCAACGTCCTGACTTTC.

This clone was detected only a few times. The chain uses TRBV2 and TRBJ1-2, with 10 bases aligning to TRBD1. Germline values: CDR1 SNHLY, CDR2 FYNNEI. The CDR3 has 12 residues. V shed 4 bases and J 9 bases; nucleotides not matched to a gene: 2. The CDR3 nucleotides are TGTGCCAGCAGTGGACAGGGGGCGAGCTACACCTTC. It codes for CASSGQGASYTF.

The CDR3 here is CASSLGLNEQYF. The CDR3 DNA reads TGCGCCAGCAGCTTGGGGCTCAACGAGCAGTACTTC. The V call is TRBV5-1, the J call TRBJ2-7; D call uncertain. CDR1 SGHRS and CDR2 YFSETQ come from the germline V gene. This CDR3 has 12 amino acids. Trimming pared 0 bases from V and 5 bases from J, leaving 6 bases between. The whole variable domain, filled in from reference TRBV5-1 and TRBJ2-7, reads KAGVTQTPRYLIKTRGQQVTLSCSPISGHRSVSWYQQTPGQGLQFLFEYFSETQRNKGNFPGRFSGRQFSNSRSEMNVSTLELGDSALYLCASSLGLNEQYFGPGTRLTVT.

The genes are TRBV10-3 and TRBJ1-1, with D unclear. This CDR3 has 14 amino acids. CDR1 is ENHRY and CDR2 is SYGVKD in the germline V gene. Trimming pared 6 bases from V and 4 bases from J, leaving 15 bases between. CDR3 residues: CAIRRAREGTEAFF. Written as DNA, the CDR3 is TGTGCCATCAGAAGGGCCCGTGAGGGCACTGAAGCTTTCTTT.

The chain links TRBV6-4 to TRBJ2-3, with 8 bases identical to TRBD2. After removal of 5 bases from V and 3 bases from J, the junction contained 4 bases not matched to a gene. Germline CDR1 is MRHNA and CDR2 is SNTAGT. CDR3 length: 14 amino acids. The DNA for the CDR3 is TGTGCCAGCAGTCGAGCGGGAGCTACAGATACGCAGTATTTT. It specifies CASSRAGATDTQYF.

The chain couples TRBV6-1 to TRBJ1-3; a possible D gene is TRBD1 (5 bases). V was pared by 2 bases and J by 8 bases, with 13 bases between. Germline CDR1 and CDR2: MNHNS and SASEGT. This CDR3 has 14 residues. DNA of the CDR3: TGTGCCAGCAGTGAAATAGGGGATCTAGACACCATATATTTT. It specifies CASSEIGDLDTIYF.

This clone came up a few times. J is TRBJ1-1 and V is TRBV2, with 7 bases fitting TRBD1. Germline V lookup: CDR1 SNHLY, CDR2 FYNNEI. V dropped 3 bases and J dropped 10; count of bases not matched to a gene: 2. The CDR3 extends over 11 amino acids. The CDR3 DNA reads TGTGCCAGCAGTGACAGGGGGTCAGCTTTCTTT. Its protein product is CASSDRGSAFF. Together with reference TRBV2 and TRBJ1-1, the CDR3 gives the full variable domain: EPEVTQTPSHQVTQMGQEVILRCVPISNHLYFYWYRQILGQKVEFLVSFYNNEISEKSEIFDDQFSVERPDGSNFTLKIRSTKLEDSAMYFCASSDRGSAFFGQGTRLTVV.

The rearrangement joins TRBV30 to TRBJ1-1; D remains unclear. Germline assignment: CDR1 GTSNPN and CDR2 SVGIG (reference sequence). V lost 8 bases and J lost 3, with 10 bases in between. This CDR3 is 11 amino acids long. The CDR3 region has the DNA TGTGCCGGGAACGAGGACACTGAAGCTTTCTTT. It encodes CAGNEDTEAFF.

This clone was seen a few times. The chain employs TRBV4-1 and TRBJ1-1, with a tentative D call TRBD1 (5 bases). Germline V CDR1 and CDR2: MGHRA, YSYEKL. The V end lost 5 bases, the J end lost 3 bases, and 13 bases lay between the germline ends. The CDR3 contains 14 residues. The CDR3 sequence is CASSVLGGYTEAFF. DNA for the CDR3: TGCGCCAGCAGCGTCCTCGGGGGGTACACTGAAGCTTTCTTT.

This sequence joins TRBV9 and TRBJ1-1, with a possible D match to TRBD1 (6 bases). Germline loops: CDR1 SGDLS, CDR2 YYNGEE. Trimming took off 0 bases at V and 1 base at J, with 13 bases between the two ends. CDR3 length: 16 amino acids. CDR3 coding DNA: TGTGCCAGCAGCGTAGTAGCGGGGGGCGCGAACACTGAAGCTTTCTTT. Residues: CASSVVAGGANTEAFF.

This chain connects TRBV5-6 to TRBJ2-1, with D perhaps matching TRBD1 (6 bases). Germline lookup yields CDR1 SGHDT and CDR2 YYEEEE. The V end was cut by 4 bases, the J end by 7 bases, with 15 bases between. The CDR3 totals 14 residues. CDR3 amino acids: CASSLQARGNEQFF. The DNA of the CDR3 is TGTGCCAGCAGCCTCCAAGCGAGGGGGAATGAGCAGTTCTTC.

The V call is TRBV2, the J call TRBJ2-7; D might be TRBD2 (6 bases). There are 11 residues in the CDR3. Germline CDR1 reads SNHLY; CDR2 reads FYNNEI. Trimming removed 6 bases at V and 6 bases at J, with 9 bases between. CDR3 nucleotides: TGTGCCAGCAGAGGAGCGGGCGAGCAGTACTTC. It codes for CASRGAGEQYF. The entire variable domain, with the rest obtained from reference TRBV2 and TRBJ2-7, is as follows: EPEVTQTPSHQVTQMGQEVILRCVPISNHLYFYWYRQILGQKVEFLVSFYNNEISEKSEIFDDQFSVERPDGSNFTLKIRSTKLEDSAMYFCASRGAGEQYFGPGTRLTVT.

This clone was seen once. This chain links TRBV15 with TRBJ1-5; the match to TRBD1 covers 8 bases. Germline assignment: CDR1 LNHNV and CDR2 YYDKDF (reference sequence). The V segment lost 0 bases and the J segment 7 bases; nucleotides outside the gene matches: 8. This CDR3 has 16 amino acids. The CDR3 DNA follows: TGTGCCACCAGCAGAGAGGGTCAGGGGGCGGTCCAGCCCCAGCATTTT. Translated: CATSREGQGAVQPQHF.

The V gene is TRBV27, the J gene TRBJ1-2, with D perhaps TRBD1 (6 bases). There are 13 residues in the CDR3. Germline lookup yields CDR1 MNHEY and CDR2 SMNVEV (reference sequence). The V end lost 4 bases, the J end lost 2 bases, and 8 bases lay between the germline ends. The CDR3 region has the DNA TGTGCCAGCAGTTACAGGGCCAACTATGGCTACACCTTC. Translation: CASSYRANYGYTF.

The chain uses TRBV29-1 and TRBJ2-5; 7 positions agree with TRBD1. The CDR3 is made up of 14 amino acids. Trimming cost V 7 bases and J 5 bases; bases outside gene matches: 13. CDR1 and CDR2 from the germline V gene are SQVTM and ANQGSEA. CDR3 bases: TGCAGCGCCACAGGGGCCGGTAGGGGGGAGACCCAGTACTTC. Translating it yields CSATGAGRGETQYF.